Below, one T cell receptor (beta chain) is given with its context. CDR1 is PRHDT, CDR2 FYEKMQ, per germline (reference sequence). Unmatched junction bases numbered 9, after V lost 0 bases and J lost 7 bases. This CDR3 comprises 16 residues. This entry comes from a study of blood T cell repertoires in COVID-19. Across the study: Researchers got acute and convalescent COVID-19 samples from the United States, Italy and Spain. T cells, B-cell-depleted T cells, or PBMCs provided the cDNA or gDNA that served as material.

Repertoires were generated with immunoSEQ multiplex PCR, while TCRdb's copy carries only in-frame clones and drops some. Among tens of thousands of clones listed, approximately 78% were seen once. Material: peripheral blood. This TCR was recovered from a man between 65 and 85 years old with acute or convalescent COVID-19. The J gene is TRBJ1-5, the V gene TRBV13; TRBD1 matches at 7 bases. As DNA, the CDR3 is TGTGCCAGCAGCTTAGGCCGAGGCAGGGGGGCACAGCCCCAGCATTTT. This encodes CASSLGRGRGAQPQHF.